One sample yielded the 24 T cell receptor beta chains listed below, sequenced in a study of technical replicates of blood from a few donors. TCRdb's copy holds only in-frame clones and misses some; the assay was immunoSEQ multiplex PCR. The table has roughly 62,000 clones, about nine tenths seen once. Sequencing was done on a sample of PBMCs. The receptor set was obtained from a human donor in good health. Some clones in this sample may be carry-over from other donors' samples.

Here the CDR3 reads CASSKTGGVGGYTF. CDR3 in DNA: TGTGCCAGCAGTAAGACAGGGGGAGTTGGAGGCTACACCTTC. This chain uses TRBV27 with TRBJ1-2, with 9 positions matching TRBD1. The length of the CDR3 is 14 residues. Germline V gene data show CDR1 as MNHEY and CDR2 as SMNVEV (reference sequence). V was pared by 5 bases and J by 8 bases, with 9 bases of the junction left unmatched.

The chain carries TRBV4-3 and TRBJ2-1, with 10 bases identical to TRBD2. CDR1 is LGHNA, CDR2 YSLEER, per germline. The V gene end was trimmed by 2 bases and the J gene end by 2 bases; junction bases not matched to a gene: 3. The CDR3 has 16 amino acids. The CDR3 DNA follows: TGCGCCAGCAGCCAAAGGACTAGCGGAGCCTACAATGAGCAGTTCTTC. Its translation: CASSQRTSGAYNEQFF.

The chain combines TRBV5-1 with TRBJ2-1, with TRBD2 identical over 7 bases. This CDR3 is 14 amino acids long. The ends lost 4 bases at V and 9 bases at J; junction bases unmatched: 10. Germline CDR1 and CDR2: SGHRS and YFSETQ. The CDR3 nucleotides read TGCGCCAGCAGCCTCACGACTAGCAGGAGTGAGCAGTTCTTC. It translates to CASSLTTSRSEQFF.

The CDR3 loop is CSVEDPPGSGMFSGTDTQYF. The CDR3 DNA sequence: TGCAGCGTCGAGGACCCACCGGGTAGCGGGATGTTCTCGGGTACAGATACGCAGTATTTT. The chain is built from TRBV29-1 and TRBJ2-3, with TRBD2 matching over 8 bases. The ends lost 6 bases at V and 3 bases at J; junction bases unmatched: 26. CDR3 length equals 20 residues. The germline gives CDR1 SQVTM, CDR2 ANQGSEA.

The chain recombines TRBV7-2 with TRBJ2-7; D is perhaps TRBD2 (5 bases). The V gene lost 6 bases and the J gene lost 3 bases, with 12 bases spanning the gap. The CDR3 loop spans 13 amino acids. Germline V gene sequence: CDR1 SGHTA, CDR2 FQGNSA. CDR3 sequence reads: CASRDSSYYEQYF. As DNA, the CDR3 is TGTGCCAGCAGGGACTCGAGCTACTACGAGCAGTACTTC.

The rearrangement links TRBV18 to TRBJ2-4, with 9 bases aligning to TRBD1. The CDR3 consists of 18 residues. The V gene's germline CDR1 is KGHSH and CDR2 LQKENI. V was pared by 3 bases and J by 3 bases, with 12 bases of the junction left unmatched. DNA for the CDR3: TGTGCCAGCTCACCCCGATCAACAGGGGGCCTCGGCAAAAACATTCAGTACTTC. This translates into CASSPRSTGGLGKNIQYF.

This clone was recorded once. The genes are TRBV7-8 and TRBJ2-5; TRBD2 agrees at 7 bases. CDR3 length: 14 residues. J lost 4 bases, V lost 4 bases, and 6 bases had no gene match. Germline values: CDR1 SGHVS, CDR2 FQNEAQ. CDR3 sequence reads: CASSSVVAGETQYF. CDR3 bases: TGTGCCAGCAGCTCAGTGGTAGCGGGAGAGACCCAGTACTTC. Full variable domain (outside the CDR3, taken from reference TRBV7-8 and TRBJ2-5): GAGVSQSPRYKVAKRGQDVALRCDPISGHVSLFWYQQALGQGPEFLTYFQNEAQLDKSGLPSDRFFAERPEGSVSTLKIQRTQQEDSAVYLCASSSVVAGETQYFGPGTRLLVL.

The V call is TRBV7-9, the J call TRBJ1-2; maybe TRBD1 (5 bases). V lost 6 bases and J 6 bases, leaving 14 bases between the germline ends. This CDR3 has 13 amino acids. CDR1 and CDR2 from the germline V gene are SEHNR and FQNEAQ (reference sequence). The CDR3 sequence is CASSFRAGHGYTF. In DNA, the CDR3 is TGTGCCAGCAGTTTTAGAGCAGGGCATGGCTACACCTTC.

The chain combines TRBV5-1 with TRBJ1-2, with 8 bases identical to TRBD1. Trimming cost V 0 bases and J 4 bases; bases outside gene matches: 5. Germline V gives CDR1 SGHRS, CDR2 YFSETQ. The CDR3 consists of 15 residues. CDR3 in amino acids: CASSLGGQGGYGYTF. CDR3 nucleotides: TGCGCCAGCAGCTTGGGTGGACAGGGAGGCTATGGCTACACCTTC.

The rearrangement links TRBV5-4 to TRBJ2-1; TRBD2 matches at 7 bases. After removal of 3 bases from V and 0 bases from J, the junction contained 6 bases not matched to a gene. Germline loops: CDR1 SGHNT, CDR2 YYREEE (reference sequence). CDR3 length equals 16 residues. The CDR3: CASSSLAGISYNEQFF. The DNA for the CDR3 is TGTGCCAGCAGCTCATTAGCGGGCATCTCCTACAATGAGCAGTTCTTC.

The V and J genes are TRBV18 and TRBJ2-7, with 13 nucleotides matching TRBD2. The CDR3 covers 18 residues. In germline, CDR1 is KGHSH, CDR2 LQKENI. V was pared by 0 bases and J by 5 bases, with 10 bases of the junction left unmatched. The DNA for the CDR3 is TGTGCCAGCTCACCACCGATGACCGGGACTAGCGGGAATGACGAGCAGTACTTC. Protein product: CASSPPMTGTSGNDEQYF.

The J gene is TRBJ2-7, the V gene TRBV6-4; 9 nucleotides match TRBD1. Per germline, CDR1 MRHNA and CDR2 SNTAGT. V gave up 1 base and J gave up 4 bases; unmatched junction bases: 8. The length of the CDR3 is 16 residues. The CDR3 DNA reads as TGTGCCAGCAGTGACTTCGGACAGGGGTTATTTTACGAGCAGTACTTC. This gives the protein CASSDFGQGLFYEQYF.

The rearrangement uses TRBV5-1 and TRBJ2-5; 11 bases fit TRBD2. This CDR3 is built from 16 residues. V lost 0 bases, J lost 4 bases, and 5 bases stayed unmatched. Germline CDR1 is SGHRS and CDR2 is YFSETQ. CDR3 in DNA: TGCGCCAGCAGCTTGGAGCTAGCGGGGGGTGCAGAGACCCAGTACTTC. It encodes CASSLELAGGAETQYF.

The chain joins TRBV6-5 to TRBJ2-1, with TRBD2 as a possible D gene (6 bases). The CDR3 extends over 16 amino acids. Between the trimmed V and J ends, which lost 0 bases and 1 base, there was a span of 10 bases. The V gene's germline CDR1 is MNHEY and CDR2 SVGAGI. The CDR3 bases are TGTGCCAGCAGTTACTCTGAAGCGGGTTCCTACAATGAGCAGTTCTTC. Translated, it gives CASSYSEAGSYNEQFF.

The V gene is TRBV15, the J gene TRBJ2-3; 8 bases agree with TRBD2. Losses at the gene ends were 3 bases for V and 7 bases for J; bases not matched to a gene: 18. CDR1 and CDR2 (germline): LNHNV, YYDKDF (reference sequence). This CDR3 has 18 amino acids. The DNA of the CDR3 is TGTGCCACCAGCAGGTCGCGAGCGGGGGCCCAGAGGGCCCATACGCAGTATTTT. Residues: CATSRSRAGAQRAHTQYF.

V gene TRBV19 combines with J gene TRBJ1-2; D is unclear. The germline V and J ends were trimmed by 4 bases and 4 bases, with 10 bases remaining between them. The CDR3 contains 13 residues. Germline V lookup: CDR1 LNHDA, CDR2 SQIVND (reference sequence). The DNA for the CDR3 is TGTGCCAGTAGTACGGAGGGTGGCTATGGCTACACCTTC. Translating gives CASSTEGGYGYTF.

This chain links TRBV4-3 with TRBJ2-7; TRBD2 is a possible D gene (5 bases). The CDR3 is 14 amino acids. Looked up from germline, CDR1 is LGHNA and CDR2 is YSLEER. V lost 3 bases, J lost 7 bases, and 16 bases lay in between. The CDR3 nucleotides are TGCGCCAGCAGCCAGGAGGCTGGGGATGGGGAGCAGTACTTC. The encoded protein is CASSQEAGDGEQYF.

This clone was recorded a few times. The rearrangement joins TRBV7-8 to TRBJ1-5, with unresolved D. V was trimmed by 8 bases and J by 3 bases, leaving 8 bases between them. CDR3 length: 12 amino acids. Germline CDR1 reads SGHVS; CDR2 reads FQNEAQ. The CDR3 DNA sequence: TGTGCCAGCCGGGATCCCAATCAGCCCCAGCATTTT. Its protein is CASRDPNQPQHF.

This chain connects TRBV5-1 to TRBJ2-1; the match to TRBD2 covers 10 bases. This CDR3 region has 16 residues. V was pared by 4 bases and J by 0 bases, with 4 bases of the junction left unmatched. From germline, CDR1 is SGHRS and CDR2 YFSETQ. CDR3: CASSIRLAGSYNEQFF. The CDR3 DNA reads TGCGCCAGCAGCATTCGACTAGCGGGCTCCTACAATGAGCAGTTCTTC.

The CDR3 is CASSQEQGAPHEQYF. CDR3 nucleotide sequence: TGCGCCAGCAGCCAAGAACAGGGGGCGCCCCACGAGCAGTACTTC. This chain links TRBV4-1 with TRBJ2-7; 9 nucleotides line up with TRBD1. The V segment lost 0 bases and the J segment 5 bases; nucleotides outside the gene matches: 5. CDR3 length equals 15 residues. Germline V gene lookup returns CDR1 MGHRA and CDR2 YSYEKL.

The CDR3 reads CASSSGTSGNYEQYF. DNA of the CDR3: TGTGCCAGCAGCTCAGGGACTAGCGGAAACTACGAGCAGTACTTC. V usage is TRBV7-2 and J usage is TRBJ2-7; 11 positions match TRBD2. Germline-derived CDR1 and CDR2 are SGHTA and FQGNSA. V gave up 4 bases and J gave up 3 bases; unmatched junction bases: 5. The CDR3 is made up of 15 amino acids.

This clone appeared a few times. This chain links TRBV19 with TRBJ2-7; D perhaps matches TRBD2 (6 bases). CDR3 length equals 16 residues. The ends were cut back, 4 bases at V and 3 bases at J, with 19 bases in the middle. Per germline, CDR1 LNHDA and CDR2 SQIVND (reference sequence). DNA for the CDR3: TGTGCCAGTAGTACCGGGGCCGGGGACTGGATCTACGAGCAGTACTTC. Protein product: CASSTGAGDWIYEQYF.

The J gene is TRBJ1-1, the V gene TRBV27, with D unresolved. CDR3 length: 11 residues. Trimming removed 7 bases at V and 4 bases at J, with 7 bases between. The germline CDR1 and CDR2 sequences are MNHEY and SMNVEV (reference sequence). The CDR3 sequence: CASTSGTEAFF. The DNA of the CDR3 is TGTGCCAGCACCTCGGGCACTGAAGCTTTCTTT.

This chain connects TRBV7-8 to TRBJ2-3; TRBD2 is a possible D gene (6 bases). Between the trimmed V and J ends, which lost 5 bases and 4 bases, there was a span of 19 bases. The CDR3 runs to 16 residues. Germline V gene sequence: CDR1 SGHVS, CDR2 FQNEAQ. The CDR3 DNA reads TGTGCCAGCAGCCCCCCATGGAGACTAGGGGCAGATACGCAGTATTTT. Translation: CASSPPWRLGADTQYF.